This is a list of T cell receptor beta chains from one sample in a study of PD-L1 blockade in urothelial cancer. Libraries were prepared by immunoSEQ multiplex PCR; TCRdb keeps only in-frame clonotypes and omits some of them. The table has tens of thousands of clones, 70% to 85% seen once. The source was PBMCs, collected around atezolizumab (anti-PD-L1) treatment. The receptors were sampled from a man aged 45-60 years with urothelial cancer. The CDR3 runs from the conserved cysteine through the conserved F or W. The order of the fields is V gene, D gene, clone size, J gene, CDR3 DNA, CDR3 protein. D genes are given only for firm matches. Size tells how often a clone was seen (once, few, many) or the class of an expanded clone, and some rows leave it out.

V gene: TRBV19; D gene: TRBD2; clone size: .; J gene: TRBJ2-1; CDR3 DNA: TGTGCCAGTAGTATAGCCCGGGGACTAGGAGTCTACAATGAGCAGTTCTTC; CDR3 protein: CASSIARGLGVYNEQFF
V gene: TRBV19; D gene: TRBD2; clone size: .; J gene: TRBJ2-1; CDR3 DNA: TGTGCCAGTAGTATGCCAGGGACTAGCGGGAGAGGGACCTACAATGAGCAGTTCTTC; CDR3 protein: CASSMPGTSGRGTYNEQFF
V gene: TRBV28; D gene: TRBD2; clone size: .; J gene: TRBJ2-1; CDR3 DNA: TGTGCCAGCAGTTTGGCAGCGGGAGATAGGAATGAGCAGTTCTTC; CDR3 protein: CASSLAAGDRNEQFF
V gene: TRBV19; D gene: .; clone size: .; J gene: TRBJ1-1; CDR3 DNA: TGTGCCAGTAGTATAGTGGCAGGGCGGTCAGAAGCTTTCTTT; CDR3 protein: CASSIVAGRSEAFF
V gene: TRBV30; D gene: TRBD2; clone size: once; J gene: TRBJ2-7; CDR3 DNA: TGTGCCTGGACATATACAGCGGGAGCTGGCGAGCAGTACTTC; CDR3 protein: CAWTYTAGAGEQYF
V gene: TRBV28; D gene: TRBD2; clone size: .; J gene: TRBJ2-2; CDR3 DNA: TGTGCCAGCAGTTCCTGGACTAGCTTCGAAGGGCCGCGAGACACCGGGGAGCTGTTTTTT; CDR3 protein: CASSSWTSFEGPRDTGELFF
V gene: TRBV11-3; D gene: .; clone size: .; J gene: TRBJ2-3; CDR3 DNA: TGTGCCAGCAGCTTAACTAGAATGATTGGGGGCAGCACAGATACGCAGTATTTT; CDR3 protein: CASSLTRMIGGSTDTQYF
V gene: TRBV12-5; D gene: TRBD2; clone size: .; J gene: TRBJ2-1; CDR3 DNA: TGTGCTAGTGGTTTGGACCCCGGACTAGCGGGGGTACGGGAGCAGTTCTTC; CDR3 protein: CASGLDPGLAGVREQFF
V gene: TRBV10-1; D gene: TRBD1; clone size: .; J gene: TRBJ2-6; CDR3 DNA: TGCGCCCCGCAGGACAGGCACTCTGGGGCCAACGTCCTGACTTTC; CDR3 protein: CAPQDRHSGANVLTF
V gene: TRBV9; D gene: TRBD2; clone size: .; J gene: TRBJ2-1; CDR3 DNA: TGTGCCAGCAGCCCGAGGGCCCGGGGGGATGAGCAGTTCTTC; CDR3 protein: CASSPRARGDEQFF
V gene: TRBV2; D gene: .; clone size: .; J gene: TRBJ2-7; CDR3 DNA: TGTGCCAGCAGTGAATACACCGGGACTGGGCCCTACGAGCAGTACTTC; CDR3 protein: CASSEYTGTGPYEQYF
V gene: TRBV13; D gene: .; clone size: .; J gene: TRBJ2-6; CDR3 DNA: TGTGCCAGCAGCTTCTTTATCTCTGGGGCCAACGTCCTGACTTTC; CDR3 protein: CASSFFISGANVLTF
V gene: TRBV5-6; D gene: TRBD2; clone size: .; J gene: TRBJ2-2; CDR3 DNA: TGTGCCAGCAGCTTATTAGCGGGGGGACTCACCGGGGAGCTGTTTTTT; CDR3 protein: CASSLLAGGLTGELFF
V gene: TRBV6-5; D gene: TRBD1; clone size: .; J gene: TRBJ2-7; CDR3 DNA: TGTGCCAGCAGTTATACTCCCGGGACAGCAGCCTACGAGCAGTACTTC; CDR3 protein: CASSYTPGTAAYEQYF
V gene: TRBV21-1; D gene: .; clone size: .; J gene: TRBJ2-7; CDR3 DNA: TGTGCCAGCAGCAACACCTACGAGCAGTACTTC; CDR3 protein: CASSNTYEQYF
V gene: TRBV18; D gene: TRBD1; clone size: .; J gene: TRBJ2-2; CDR3 DNA: TGTGCCAGCTCACCCGGGACAGGGATCACCGGGGAGCTGTTTTTT; CDR3 protein: CASSPGTGITGELFF
V gene: TRBV7-9; D gene: TRBD1; clone size: .; J gene: TRBJ1-4; CDR3 DNA: TGTGCCAGCAGCTTATCACAGGGGTGGGAAAAACTGTTTTTT; CDR3 protein: CASSLSQGWEKLFF
V gene: TRBV5-1; D gene: TRBD1; clone size: .; J gene: TRBJ2-2; CDR3 DNA: TGCGCCAGCAGCTTGAAGGGACAGGCGAACACCGGGGAGCTGTTTTTT; CDR3 protein: CASSLKGQANTGELFF
V gene: TRBV30; D gene: .; clone size: .; J gene: TRBJ1-2; CDR3 DNA: TGTGCCTGGCAGAACAGGGCGAACTATGGCTACACCTTC; CDR3 protein: CAWQNRANYGYTF
V gene: TRBV11-2; D gene: .; clone size: once; J gene: TRBJ1-4; CDR3 DNA: TGTGCCAGCAGCCCTAAGGACACTCTGGTACGGGAAAAACTGTTTTTT; CDR3 protein: CASSPKDTLVREKLFF